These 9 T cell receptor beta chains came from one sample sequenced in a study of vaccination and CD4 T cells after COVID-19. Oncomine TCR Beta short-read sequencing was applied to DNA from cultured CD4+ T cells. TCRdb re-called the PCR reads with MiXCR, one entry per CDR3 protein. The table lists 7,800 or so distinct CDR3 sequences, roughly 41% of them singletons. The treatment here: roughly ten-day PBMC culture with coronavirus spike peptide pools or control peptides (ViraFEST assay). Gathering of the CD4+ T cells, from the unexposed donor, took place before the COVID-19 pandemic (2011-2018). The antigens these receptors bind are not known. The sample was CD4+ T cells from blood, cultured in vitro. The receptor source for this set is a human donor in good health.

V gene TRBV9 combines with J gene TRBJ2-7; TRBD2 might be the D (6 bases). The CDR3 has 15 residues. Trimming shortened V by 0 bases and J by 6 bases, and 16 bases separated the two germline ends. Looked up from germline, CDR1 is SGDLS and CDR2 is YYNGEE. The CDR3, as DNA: TGTGCCAGCAGCGTAGAAGGTAGCGGTGGCGCCGAGCAGTACTTC. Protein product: CASSVEGSGGAEQYF. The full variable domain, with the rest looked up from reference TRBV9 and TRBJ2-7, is DSGVTQTPKHLITATGQRVTLRCSPRSGDLSVYWYQQSLDQGLQFLIQYYNGEERAKGNILERFSAQQFPDLHSELNLSSLELGDSALYFCASSVEGSGGAEQYFGPGTRLTVT.

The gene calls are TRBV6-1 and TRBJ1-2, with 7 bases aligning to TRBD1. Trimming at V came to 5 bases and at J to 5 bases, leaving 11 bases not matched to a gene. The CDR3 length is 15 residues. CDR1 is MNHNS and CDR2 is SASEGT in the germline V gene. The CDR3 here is CASSQTGYDLYGYTF. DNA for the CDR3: TGTGCCAGCAGTCAGACAGGGTATGACCTTTATGGCTACACCTTC.

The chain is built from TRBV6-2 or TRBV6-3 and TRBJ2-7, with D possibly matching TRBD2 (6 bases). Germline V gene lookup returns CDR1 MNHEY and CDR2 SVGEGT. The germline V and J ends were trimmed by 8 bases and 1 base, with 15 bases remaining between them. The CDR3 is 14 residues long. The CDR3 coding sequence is TGTGCCAGCTCCCTGGGGCGGGGATCCTACGAGCAGTACTTC. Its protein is CASSLGRGSYEQYF.

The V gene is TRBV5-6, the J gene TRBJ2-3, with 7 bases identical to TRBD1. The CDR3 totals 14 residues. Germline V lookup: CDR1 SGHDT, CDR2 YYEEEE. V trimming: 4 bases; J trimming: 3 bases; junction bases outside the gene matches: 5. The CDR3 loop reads CASSEGTVTDTQYF. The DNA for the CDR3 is TGTGCCAGCAGCGAAGGGACAGTGACAGATACGCAGTATTTT.

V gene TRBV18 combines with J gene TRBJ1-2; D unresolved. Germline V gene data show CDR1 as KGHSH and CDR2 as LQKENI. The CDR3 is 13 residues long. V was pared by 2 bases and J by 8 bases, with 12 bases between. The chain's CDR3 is CASSPRTVGGYTF. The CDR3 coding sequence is TGTGCCAGCTCACCAAGGACGGTTGGGGGCTACACCTTC.

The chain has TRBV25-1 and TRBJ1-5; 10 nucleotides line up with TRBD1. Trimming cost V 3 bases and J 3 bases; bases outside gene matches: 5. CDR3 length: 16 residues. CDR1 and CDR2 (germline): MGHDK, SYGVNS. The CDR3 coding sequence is TGTGCCAGCAGTGACTCCGGGACAGGGGTCAATCAGCCCCAGCATTTT. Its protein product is CASSDSGTGVNQPQHF. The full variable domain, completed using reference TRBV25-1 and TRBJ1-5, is EADIYQTPRYLVIGTGKKITLECSQTMGHDKMYWYQQDPGMELHLIHYSYGVNSTEKGDLSSESTVSRIRTEHFPLTLESARPSHTSQYLCASSDSGTGVNQPQHFGDGTRLSIL.

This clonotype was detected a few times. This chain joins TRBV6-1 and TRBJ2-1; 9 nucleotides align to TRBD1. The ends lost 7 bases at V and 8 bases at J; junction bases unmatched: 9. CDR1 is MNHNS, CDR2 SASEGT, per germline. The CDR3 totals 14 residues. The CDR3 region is CASKVGQGNHEQFF. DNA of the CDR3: TGTGCCAGCAAGGTCGGACAGGGGAACCATGAGCAGTTCTTC.

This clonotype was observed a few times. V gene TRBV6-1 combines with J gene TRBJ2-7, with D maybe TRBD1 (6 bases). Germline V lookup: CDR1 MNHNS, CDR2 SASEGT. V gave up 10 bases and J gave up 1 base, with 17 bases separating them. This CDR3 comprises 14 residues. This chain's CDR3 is CATKPPGASYEQYF. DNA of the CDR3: TGTGCCACCAAACCCCCAGGGGCTTCCTACGAGCAGTACTTC.

The CDR3 region is CSARGDRGSNSPLHF. CDR3 nucleotide sequence: TGCAGTGCTAGGGGGGACAGGGGGAGTAATTCACCCCTCCACTTT. This chain uses TRBV20-1 with TRBJ1-6, with 11 bases lining up with TRBD1. CDR3 length: 15 residues. The ends lost 3 bases at V and 6 bases at J; junction bases unmatched: 4. The germline CDR1 and CDR2 sequences are DFQATT and SNEGSKA (reference sequence).